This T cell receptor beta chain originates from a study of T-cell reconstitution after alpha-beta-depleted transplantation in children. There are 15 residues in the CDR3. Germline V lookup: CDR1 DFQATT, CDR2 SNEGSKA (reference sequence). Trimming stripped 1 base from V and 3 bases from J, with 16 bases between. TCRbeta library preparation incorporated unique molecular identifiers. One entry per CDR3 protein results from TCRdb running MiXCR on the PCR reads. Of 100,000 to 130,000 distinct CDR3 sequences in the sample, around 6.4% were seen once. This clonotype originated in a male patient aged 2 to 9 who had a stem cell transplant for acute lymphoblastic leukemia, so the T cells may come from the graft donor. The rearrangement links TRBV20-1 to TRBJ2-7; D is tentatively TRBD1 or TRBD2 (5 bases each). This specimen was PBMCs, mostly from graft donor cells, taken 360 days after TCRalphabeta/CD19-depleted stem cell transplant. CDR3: CSARAPGRSFYEQYF. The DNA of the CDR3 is TGCAGTGCTAGAGCACCGGGACGTTCTTTCTACGAGCAGTACTTC.